The rows below give T cell receptor beta chains drawn from one sample of a study of OX40 agonist ivuxolimab in advanced cancers. Libraries were prepared by immunoSEQ multiplex PCR; TCRdb keeps only in-frame clonotypes and omits some of them. The data contain about 59,000 clones, roughly 86% of them singletons. Here the sequenced sample was CD4+ or CD8+ T cells sorted from blood, taken in a trial of the OX40 agonist ivuxolimab. The source is an adult with an advanced solid tumor such as melanoma, head and neck, liver or kidney cancer. The CDR3 runs from the conserved cysteine through the conserved F or W. The order of the fields is D gene, V gene, J gene, CDR3 DNA, CDR3 protein. A D gene is named only where the DNA matches it firmly.

TRBD2	TRBV9	TRBJ2-2	TGTGCCAGCAGCGTAGCGGTTTCGACAAACCCCCGACTAGCGGGAGCGGCCGGGGAGCTGTTTTTT	CASSVAVSTNPRLAGAAGELFF
NA	TRBV7-6	TRBJ2-7	TGTGCCAGCAGCCTAGGAGGACTGGGGGACGAGCAGTACTTC	CASSLGGLGDEQYF
NA	TRBV5-1	TRBJ2-5	TGCGCCAGCAGCCCCCAGGGCTACCAAGAGACCCAGTACTTC	CASSPQGYQETQYF
NA	TRBV10-2	TRBJ1-5	TGCGCCAGCAGTTGGGACGGTGATCAGCCCCAGCATTTT	CASSWDGDQPQHF
NA	TRBV28	TRBJ1-4	TGTGCCAGCAGTTTATGGGCTCTGGCTAATGAAAAACTGTTTTTT	CASSLWALANEKLFF
TRBD1	TRBV19	TRBJ2-5	TGTGCCAGTAGTTCTATACGACAGGGTGGGGGAGAGACCCAGTACTTC	CASSSIRQGGGETQYF
TRBD1	TRBV7-3	TRBJ2-3	TGTGCCAGCAGCCTTGGTGGACAGGGATTCAGAGATACGCAGTATTTT	CASSLGGQGFRDTQYF
NA	TRBV10-3	TRBJ2-1	TGTGCCATCAGTGAGTTAAAGACTGCTAATGAGCAGTTCTTC	CAISELKTANEQFF
TRBD1	TRBV6-6	TRBJ1-5	TGTGCCAGCAGTACCTCTGGACAGGGGAGCAATCAGCCCCAGCATTTT	CASSTSGQGSNQPQHF
TRBD2	TRBV5-8	TRBJ2-5	TGTGCCAGCAGCCGCGGGGGAACCCTTCAAGAGACCCAGTACTTC	CASSRGGTLQETQYF